A single sample gave rise to the 10 T cell receptor beta chains below, sequenced in a study of human thymus T cells. Assay: immunoSEQ multiplex PCR; the TCRdb copy retains only in-frame clones and omits some. This sample has 75,000 to 90,000 clones, with approximately 97% found just once. Corrective cardiac operations yielded the resected thymus tissue. Sample: thymus tissue. All receptors derive from a boy younger than two with a congenital heart defect but otherwise immunologically healthy.

The chain uses TRBV18 and TRBJ1-1, with a tentative D call TRBD1 (5 bases). Germline CDR1 and CDR2: KGHSH and LQKENI. The CDR3 consists of 14 residues. V was shortened by 0 bases and J by 4 bases, with 9 bases between the two germline ends. The CDR3 nucleotides are TGTGCCAGCTCACCACCGCAGCAGGGCACTGAAGCTTTCTTT. This translates into CASSPPQQGTEAFF.

The chain uses TRBV14 and TRBJ1-1; perhaps TRBD1 as D (5 bases). Germline V CDR1 and CDR2: SGHDN, FVKESK. This CDR3 contains 19 residues. The V end was cut by 0 bases, the J end by 2 bases, with 22 bases between. The CDR3 DNA follows: TGTGCCAGCAGCCAAGAAAGGGGCCACAAGCCCCCTGGAAACACTGAAGCTTTCTTT. Translated: CASSQERGHKPPGNTEAFF.

The genes are TRBV15 and TRBJ2-1, with no clear D. Germline-derived CDR1 and CDR2 are LNHNV and YYDKDF (reference sequence). The CDR3 consists of 12 residues. V lost 9 bases, J lost 3 bases, and 9 bases lay in between. CDR3 coding DNA: TGTGCCACGTCTCCGGTCTACAATGAGCAGTTCTTC. Residues: CATSPVYNEQFF.

The chain joins TRBV12-5 to TRBJ2-7; perhaps TRBD1 as D (6 bases). CDR3 length: 16 residues. V gave up 3 bases and J gave up 4 bases, with 19 bases separating them. CDR1 and CDR2 from the germline V gene are LGHNT and FRNRAP. The CDR3 DNA is TGTGCTAGTGGTTTTGGGCGGCAGGGGATTCCTTACGAGCAGTACTTC. Protein: CASGFGRQGIPYEQYF.

The gene calls are TRBV15 and TRBJ1-5, with D hard to call. CDR1 is LNHNV, CDR2 YYDKDF, per germline (reference sequence). CDR3 length: 14 residues. Trimming pared 1 base from V and 4 bases from J, leaving 8 bases between. CDR3 DNA: TGTGCCACCAGCAGAGGGCTAGCTAATCAGCCCCAGCATTTT. This sequence encodes CATSRGLANQPQHF.

This chain links TRBV30 with TRBJ1-5; 7 bases agree with TRBD1. Germline lookup yields CDR1 GTSNPN and CDR2 SVGIG (reference sequence). The CDR3 is 16 amino acids. The trim removed 0 bases at V and 1 base at J, leaving 6 bases unmatched. The CDR3 loop reads CAWSVKTGESNQPQHF. CDR3 sequence (DNA): TGTGCCTGGAGTGTCAAAACAGGGGAGAGCAATCAGCCCCAGCATTTT.

The V gene is TRBV27, the J gene TRBJ1-3; 8 nucleotides agree with TRBD1. CDR1 is MNHEY and CDR2 is SMNVEV in the germline V gene (reference sequence). The J segment lost 0 bases and the V segment lost 4 bases, leaving 5 bases of the junction unmatched. The CDR3 runs 16 residues. In DNA form, the CDR3 reads TGTGCCAGCAGTTCCGGACAGGGCGGCTCTGGAAACACCATATATTTT. This sequence encodes CASSSGQGGSGNTIYF.

This clone was observed a few times. This chain connects TRBV7-2 to TRBJ1-6, with D hard to call. The CDR3 is 15 residues long. Between the trimmed V and J ends, which lost 5 bases and 9 bases, there was a span of 17 bases. CDR1 and CDR2 from the germline V gene are SGHTA and FQGNSA. This chain's CDR3 is CASSPRLADGSPLHF. CDR3 in DNA: TGTGCCAGCAGCCCTCGGTTAGCAGATGGTTCACCCCTCCACTTT.

V is TRBV7-9 and J is TRBJ1-1; D may be TRBD1 (5 bases). Germline assignment: CDR1 SEHNR and CDR2 FQNEAQ (reference sequence). The V gene lost 5 bases and the J gene lost 3 bases, with 16 bases spanning the gap. CDR3 length equals 15 residues. CDR3 bases: TGTGCCAGCAGCCAGAGAGGGGAGTCGGACACTGAAGCTTTCTTT. This codes for CASSQRGESDTEAFF.

The chain is built from TRBV9 and TRBJ2-3; perhaps TRBD1 as D (7 bases). The CDR3 loop spans 17 amino acids. Germline V lookup: CDR1 SGDLS, CDR2 YYNGEE. The ends were cut back, 2 bases at V and 2 bases at J, with 18 bases in the middle. The CDR3 nucleotides read TGTGCCAGCAGCGTCCAAGGGGGCGGAGGGCCCACAGATACGCAGTATTTT. Translation gives CASSVQGGGGPTDTQYF.